The clone carrying this T cell receptor beta chain has more than one count but fewer than ten. Its antigen is as yet unknown. The data were taken from a study of post-analysis software for immune sequencing data. The CDR3 is 16 residues long. Germline values: CDR1 MNHNS, CDR2 SASEGT. Unique molecular identifiers featured in each of the TCR beta cDNA libraries. The source material, roughly 0.9 to 11 million T cells, gave rise to 450,000 to 550,000 cDNA molecules. TCRdb re-derived calls from the PCR reads in MiXCR, one entry per CDR3 protein. The sample gives roughly 670,000 distinct CDR3 sequences, more than 50% of which show up once; over 9% is in the top ten. Study findings and constraints: Samples prepared in the same batch strongly co-clustered by F measure. Normalized Chao1 diversity was significantly reduced in patients versus controls. When patients were compared with controls, a handful of TRBV segments were more frequent, TRBV5-6, TRBV5-1 and TRBV20-1 among them.

The sequenced material came from blood. The sequence derives from a girl aged 2 to 9 with multiple sclerosis. This chain connects TRBV6-1 to TRBJ2-5; D is undetermined. The DNA end favors TRBJ2-7, so the J call may be wrong. The CDR3: CASRGSPSPVSNEQYF. CDR3 bases: TGTGCCAGCAGGGGCTCGCCGTCCCCAGTAAGCAACGAGCAGTACTTC.